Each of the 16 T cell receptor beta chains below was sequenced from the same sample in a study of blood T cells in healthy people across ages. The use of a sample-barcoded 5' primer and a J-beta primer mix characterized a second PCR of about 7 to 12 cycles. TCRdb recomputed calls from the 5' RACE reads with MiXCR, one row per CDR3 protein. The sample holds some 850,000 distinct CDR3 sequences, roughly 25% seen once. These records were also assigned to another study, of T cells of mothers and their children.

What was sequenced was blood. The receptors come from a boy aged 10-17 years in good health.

CDR3 amino acids: CASPSGGPSGRQETQYF. Written as DNA, the CDR3 is TGTGCCAGCCCGAGCGGGGGCCCCTCTGGGAGGCAAGAGACCCAGTACTTC. The gene calls are TRBV2 and TRBJ2-5; 8 nucleotides agree with TRBD2. The trim removed 8 bases at V and 2 bases at J, leaving 16 bases unmatched. Germline CDR1 SNHLY, CDR2 FYNNEI. This CDR3 has 17 residues. The variable domain in full, with the rest retrieved from reference TRBV2 and TRBJ2-5, is EPEVTQTPSHQVTQMGQEVILRCVPISNHLYFYWYRQILGQKVEFLVSFYNNEISEKSEIFDDQFSVERPDGSNFTLKIRSTKLEDSAMYFCASPSGGPSGRQETQYFGPGTRLLVL.

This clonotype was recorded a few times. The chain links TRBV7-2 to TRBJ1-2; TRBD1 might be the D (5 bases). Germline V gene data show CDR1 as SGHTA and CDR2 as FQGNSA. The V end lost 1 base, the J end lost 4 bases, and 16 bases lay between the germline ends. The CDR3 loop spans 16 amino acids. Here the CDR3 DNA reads TGTGCCAGCAGCTTAGTGGGACCAAGGGCCGTCTATGGCTACACCTTC. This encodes CASSLVGPRAVYGYTF.

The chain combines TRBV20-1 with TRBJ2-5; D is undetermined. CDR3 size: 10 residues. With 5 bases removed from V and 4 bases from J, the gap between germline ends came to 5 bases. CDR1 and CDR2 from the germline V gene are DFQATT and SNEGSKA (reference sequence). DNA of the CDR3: TGCAGTGCTCACCTAGAGACCCAGTACTTC. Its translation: CSAHLETQYF.

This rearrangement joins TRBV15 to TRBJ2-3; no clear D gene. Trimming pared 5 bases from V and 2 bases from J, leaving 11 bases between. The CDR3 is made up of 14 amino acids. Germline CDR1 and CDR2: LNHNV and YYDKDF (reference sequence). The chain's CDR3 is CATSFRLSTDTQYF. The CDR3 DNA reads TGTGCCACCAGCTTCCGACTCTCCACAGATACGCAGTATTTT.

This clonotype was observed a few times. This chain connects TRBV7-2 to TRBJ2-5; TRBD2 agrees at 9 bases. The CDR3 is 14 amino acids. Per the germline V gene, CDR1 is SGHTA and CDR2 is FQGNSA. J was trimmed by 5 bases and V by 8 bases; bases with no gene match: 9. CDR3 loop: CASGSGGGWETQYF. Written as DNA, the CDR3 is TGTGCCAGCGGTAGCGGGGGAGGTTGGGAGACCCAGTACTTC.

The CDR3, as DNA: TGCAGCGTGGGCCGACAAGCGGGGGGCAGGGAGACCCAGTACTTC. Its translation: CSVGRQAGGRETQYF. The J gene is TRBJ2-5, the V gene TRBV29-1; 9 positions agree with TRBD2. V shed 6 bases and J 5 bases; nucleotides not matched to a gene: 13. Germline CDR1 SQVTM, CDR2 ANQGSEA. The CDR3 totals 15 residues.

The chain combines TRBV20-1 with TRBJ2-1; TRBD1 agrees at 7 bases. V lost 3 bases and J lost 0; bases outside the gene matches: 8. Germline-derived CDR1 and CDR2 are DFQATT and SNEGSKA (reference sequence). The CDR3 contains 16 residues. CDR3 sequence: CSARDNRGSSYNEQFF. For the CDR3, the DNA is TGCAGTGCTAGGGATAACAGGGGAAGCTCCTACAATGAGCAGTTCTTC.

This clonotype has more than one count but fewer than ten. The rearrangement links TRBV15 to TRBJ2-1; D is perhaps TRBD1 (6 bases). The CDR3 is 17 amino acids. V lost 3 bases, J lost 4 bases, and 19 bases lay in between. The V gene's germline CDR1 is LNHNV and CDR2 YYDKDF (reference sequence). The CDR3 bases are TGTGCCACCAGCAGGGGCCAGGGGAAACGGGCTTACAATGAGCAGTTCTTC. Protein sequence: CATSRGQGKRAYNEQFF.

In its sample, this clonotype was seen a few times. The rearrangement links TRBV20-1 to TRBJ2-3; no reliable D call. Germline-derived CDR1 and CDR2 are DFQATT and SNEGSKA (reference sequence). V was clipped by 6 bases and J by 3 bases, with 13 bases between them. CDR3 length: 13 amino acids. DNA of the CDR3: TGCAGTGCAACTCTGGCAACGACAGATACGCAGTATTTT. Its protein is CSATLATTDTQYF.

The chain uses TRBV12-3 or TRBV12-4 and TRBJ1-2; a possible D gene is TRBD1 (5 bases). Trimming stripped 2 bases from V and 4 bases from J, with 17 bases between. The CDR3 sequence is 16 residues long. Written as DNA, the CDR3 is TGTGCCAGCAGTTTATTATCTCAGGGACGGGGCTATGGCTACACCTTC. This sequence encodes CASSLLSQGRGYGYTF.

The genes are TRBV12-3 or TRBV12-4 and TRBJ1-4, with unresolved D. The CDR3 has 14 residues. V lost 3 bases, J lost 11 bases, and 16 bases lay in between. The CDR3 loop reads CASSLNLDRGKLFF. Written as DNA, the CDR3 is TGTGCCAGCAGTTTGAACCTAGACCGAGGTAAACTGTTTTTT.

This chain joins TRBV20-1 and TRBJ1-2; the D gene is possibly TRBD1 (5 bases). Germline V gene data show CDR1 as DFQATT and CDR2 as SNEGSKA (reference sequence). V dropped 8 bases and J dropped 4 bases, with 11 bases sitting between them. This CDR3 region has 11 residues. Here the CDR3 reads CSWFGGYGYTF. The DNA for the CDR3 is TGCAGTTGGTTCGGGGGCTATGGCTACACCTTC.

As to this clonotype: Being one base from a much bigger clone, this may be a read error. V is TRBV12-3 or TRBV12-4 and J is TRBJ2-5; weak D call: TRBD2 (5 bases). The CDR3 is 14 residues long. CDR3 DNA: TGTGCCAGCAGCAGAGGAGGTTACCAAGAGACCCACTACTTC. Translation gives CASSRGGYQETHYF.

CDR3 sequence: CASNSPDRGVYASPLHF. The CDR3 region has the DNA TGTGCCAGCAATTCGCCGGACAGGGGAGTATATGCGTCACCCCTCCACTTT. This chain uses TRBV6-5 with TRBJ1-6, with 9 nucleotides matching TRBD1. Trimming took 7 bases from V and 10 from J; bases not matched to a gene: 17. From germline, CDR1 is MNHEY and CDR2 SVGAGI. The CDR3 runs to 17 residues.

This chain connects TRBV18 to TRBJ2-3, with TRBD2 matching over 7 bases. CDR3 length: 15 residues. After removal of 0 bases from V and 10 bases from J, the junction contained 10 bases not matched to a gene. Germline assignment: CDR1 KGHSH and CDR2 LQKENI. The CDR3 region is CASSPPSGEDSAQYF. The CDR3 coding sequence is TGTGCCAGCTCACCACCAAGCGGGGAAGATTCAGCGCAGTATTTT.

CDR3 region: CASSVGGTLSGNTIYF. CDR3 in DNA: TGTGCCAGCAGCGTAGGTGGCACTCTCTCTGGAAACACCATATATTTT. The chain couples TRBV9 to TRBJ1-3; D gene unclear. In germline, CDR1 is SGDLS, CDR2 YYNGEE. The CDR3 runs 16 residues. Trimming took off 0 bases at V and 0 bases at J, with 10 bases between the two ends.